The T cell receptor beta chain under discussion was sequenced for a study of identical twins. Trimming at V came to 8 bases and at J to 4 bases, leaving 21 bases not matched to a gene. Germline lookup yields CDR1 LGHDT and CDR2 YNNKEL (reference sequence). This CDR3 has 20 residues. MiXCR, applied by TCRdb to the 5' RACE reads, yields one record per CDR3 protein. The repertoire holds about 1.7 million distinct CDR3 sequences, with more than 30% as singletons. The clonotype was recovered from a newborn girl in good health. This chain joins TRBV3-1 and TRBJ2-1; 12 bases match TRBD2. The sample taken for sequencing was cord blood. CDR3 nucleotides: TGTGCCAGCCGACATTCGACGGGGCTAGCGGGAGGGCTACCTTACAATGAGCAGTTCTTC. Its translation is CASRHSTGLAGGLPYNEQFF.